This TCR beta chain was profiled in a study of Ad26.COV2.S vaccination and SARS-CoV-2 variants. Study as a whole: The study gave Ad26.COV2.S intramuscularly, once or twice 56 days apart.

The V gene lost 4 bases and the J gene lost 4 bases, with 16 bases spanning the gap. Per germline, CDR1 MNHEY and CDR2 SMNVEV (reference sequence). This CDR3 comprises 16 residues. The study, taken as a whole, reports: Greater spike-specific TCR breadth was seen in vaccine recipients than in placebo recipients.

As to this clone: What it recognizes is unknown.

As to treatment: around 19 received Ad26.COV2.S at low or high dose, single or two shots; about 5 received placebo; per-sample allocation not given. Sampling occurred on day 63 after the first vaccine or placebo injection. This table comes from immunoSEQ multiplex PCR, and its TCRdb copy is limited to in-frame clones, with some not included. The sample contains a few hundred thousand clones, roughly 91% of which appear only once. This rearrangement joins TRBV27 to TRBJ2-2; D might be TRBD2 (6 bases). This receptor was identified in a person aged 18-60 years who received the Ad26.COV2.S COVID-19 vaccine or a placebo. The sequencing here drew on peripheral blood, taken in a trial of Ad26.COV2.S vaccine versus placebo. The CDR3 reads CASSSPEGSRTGELFF. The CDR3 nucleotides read TGTGCCAGCAGTTCGCCGGAGGGTAGTCGCACCGGGGAGCTGTTTTTT.